This T cell receptor beta chain was recovered during a study of T cells in Graves' hyperthyroidism and ophthalmopathy. This clonotype was seen at least ten times. Amplification yielded TCR beta CDR3 regions, with RNA transcripts as the source. The TCR CDR3 first-round RT-PCR relied on the HTBI primer set. TCRdb re-analysed the multiplex PCR reads in MiXCR, keeping a single row per CDR3 protein. The repertoire includes about 610,000 distinct CDR3 sequences, about 15% of them detected once, and over 3.5% sits in the top ten. The CDR3 runs 14 residues. V lost 2 bases to trimming and J lost 1 base, with 9 bases between them. Germline V gene lookup returns CDR1 SGDLS and CDR2 YYNGEE.

This rearrangement joins TRBV9 to TRBJ1-1, with unresolved D. Sequencing was done on a sample of blood. The receptor was isolated from a woman in her thirties or forties with Graves' ophthalmopathy. CDR3 residues: CASSVGLWNTEAFF. Here the CDR3 DNA reads TGTGCCAGCAGCGTTGGACTCTGGAACACTGAAGCTTTCTTT.